Following are 21 T cell receptor beta chains from one sample sequenced in a study of long-term antiretroviral therapy in people with HIV. Sequencing relied on immunoSEQ assay v3.0, run at survey level. The table came from immunoSEQ multiplex PCR; TCRdb's copy has only in-frame clones and leaves some out. The table includes fewer than 40,000 clones, 86% detected once. Sequenced here: unsorted PBMCs, sampled just before starting antiretroviral therapy. The receptors derive from a woman aged 18 to 35 with HIV.

The chain is built from TRBV7-2 and TRBJ1-5; TRBD1 matches at 7 bases. Germline V lookup: CDR1 SGHTA, CDR2 FQGNSA. This CDR3 comprises 14 residues. V shed 4 bases, J shed 7 bases, and the junction held 7 bases outside the gene matches. Written as DNA, the CDR3 is TGTGCCAGCAGCTCCCGCGACAGGGCACAGCCCCAGCATTTT. Encoded protein: CASSSRDRAQPQHF.

This chain joins TRBV9 and TRBJ1-5; no firm D call. Germline V lookup: CDR1 SGDLS, CDR2 YYNGEE. The CDR3 contains 15 residues. Trimming removed 4 bases at V and 0 bases at J, with 11 bases between. CDR3 bases: TGTGCCAGCAGCCCGGACGGTGATAGCAATCAGCCCCAGCATTTT. Translation gives CASSPDGDSNQPQHF.

This sequence joins TRBV28 and TRBJ2-6; 9 nucleotides agree with TRBD1. From germline, CDR1 is MDHEN and CDR2 SYDVKM. The CDR3 sequence is 16 residues long. V dropped 6 bases and J dropped 2; count of bases not matched to a gene: 5. CDR3 DNA: TGTGCCAGCAGAGCAACAGGGGGCGCTGGGGCCAACGTCCTGACTTTC. It specifies CASRATGGAGANVLTF.

The V call is TRBV7-9, the J call TRBJ2-5; 11 nucleotides match TRBD2. CDR3 length: 15 amino acids. V was pared by 8 bases and J by 4 bases, with 9 bases of the junction left unmatched. CDR1 and CDR2 from the germline V gene are SEHNR and FQNEAQ (reference sequence). CDR3 DNA sequence: TGTGCCAGCCACGGAACTAGCGGGAGTGGAGAGACCCAGTACTTC. It encodes CASHGTSGSGETQYF. Supplemented by reference TRBV7-9 and TRBJ2-5, the full variable domain reads DTGVSQNPRHKITKRGQNVTFRCDPISEHNRLYWYRQTLGQGPEFLTYFQNEAQLEKSRLLSDRFSAERPKGSFSTLEIQRTEQGDSAMYLCASHGTSGSGETQYFGPGTRLLVL.

This rearrangement joins TRBV6-5 to TRBJ2-7, with 7 bases identical to TRBD2. V trimming: 0 bases; J trimming: 13 bases; junction bases outside the gene matches: 12. The CDR3 has 14 residues. The germline CDR1 and CDR2 sequences are MNHEY and SVGAGI. CDR3: CASSYSYQRGLSYF. The CDR3 DNA reads TGTGCCAGCAGTTACTCGTATCAGCGGGGACTTTCTTACTTC.

This chain uses TRBV25-1 with TRBJ1-5; no definite D call. V lost 7 bases to trimming and J lost 6 bases, with 10 bases between them. CDR1 is MGHDK and CDR2 is SYGVNS in the germline V gene. CDR3 length: 12 amino acids. CDR3 in DNA: TGTGCCAGCATGCTTAAGGGTCAGCCCCAGCATTTT. It yields the protein CASMLKGQPQHF.

The chain uses TRBV7-2 and TRBJ1-5; tentatively, D is TRBD1 (6 bases). The V end was cut by 5 bases, the J end by 7 bases, with 15 bases between. There are 14 residues in the CDR3. Germline V CDR1 and CDR2: SGHTA, FQGNSA. The CDR3 nucleotides are TGTGCCAGCAGCCTGGACAGATCAAACCAGCCCCAGCATTTT. Its protein product is CASSLDRSNQPQHF.

This clone showed up just once. The rearrangement links TRBV18 to TRBJ2-5; 10 bases line up with TRBD1. Germline CDR1 KGHSH, CDR2 LQKENI. There are 16 residues in the CDR3. V lost 3 bases to trimming and J lost 5 bases; unmatched junction nucleotides: 9. For the CDR3, the DNA is TGTGCCAGCTCACCTATGACAGGGGGCGTTGAGGAGACCCAGTACTTC. Amino acid sequence: CASSPMTGGVEETQYF.

This clone appeared a single time. This chain connects TRBV7-9 to TRBJ1-5; D possibly corresponds to TRBD1 (6 bases). V lost 5 bases to trimming and J lost 3 bases, with 14 bases between them. Germline assignment: CDR1 SEHNR and CDR2 FQNEAQ (reference sequence). CDR3 size: 15 residues. CDR3 in amino acids: CASSPQGQPNQPQHF. The CDR3 nucleotides read TGTGCCAGCAGCCCTCAGGGGCAGCCCAATCAGCCCCAGCATTTT.

V and J are TRBV7-2 and TRBJ1-2; D may be TRBD1 (6 bases). The germline V and J ends were trimmed by 5 bases and 4 bases, with 14 bases remaining between them. CDR3 length equals 14 residues. The V gene's germline CDR1 is SGHTA and CDR2 FQGNSA. Here the CDR3 DNA reads TGTGCCAGCAGCCCTTTAAACAGGGTCTATGGCTACACCTTC. Translating gives CASSPLNRVYGYTF.

The CDR3 sequence is CASSYIAGARNTEAFF. The CDR3 DNA reads TGTGCCAGCAGTTATATTGCGGGGGCCCGGAACACTGAAGCTTTCTTT. The V call is TRBV6-6, the J call TRBJ1-1; D perhaps matches TRBD1 (6 bases). This CDR3 comprises 16 residues. V was shortened by 3 bases and J by 1 base, with 15 bases between the two germline ends. Germline V gene lookup returns CDR1 MNHNY and CDR2 SVGAGI (reference sequence).

In this sample, this clone turned up once. This chain links TRBV6-5 with TRBJ1-2, with 7 bases matching TRBD1. Germline CDR1 reads MNHEY; CDR2 reads SVGAGI. The J segment lost 4 bases and the V segment lost 6 bases, leaving 11 bases of the junction unmatched. The CDR3 length is 15 residues. The CDR3 here is CASSQDREWSYGYTF. CDR3 coding DNA: TGTGCCAGCAGCCAAGACAGGGAGTGGAGCTATGGCTACACCTTC.

The chain uses TRBV4-3 and TRBJ2-1; 9 nucleotides line up with TRBD1. From germline, CDR1 is LGHNA and CDR2 YSLEER. The CDR3 consists of 15 residues. V was clipped by 5 bases and J by 6 bases; unmatched bases: 8. CDR3 region: CASSLLQGAVNEQFF. As DNA, the CDR3 is TGCGCCAGCAGCTTATTACAGGGGGCGGTCAATGAGCAGTTCTTC.

The CDR3 spells CASSLVGEHGYTF. Here the CDR3 DNA reads TGTGCCAGCAGTTTAGTGGGTGAGCATGGCTACACCTTC. The chain joins TRBV27 to TRBJ1-2, with D unclear. V was cut by 2 bases and J by 6 bases, with 10 bases left in between. This CDR3 is built from 13 residues. CDR1 is MNHEY, CDR2 SMNVEV, per germline (reference sequence).

V is TRBV7-3 and J is TRBJ2-7; unclear D gene. The germline V gene has CDR1 SGHTA and CDR2 FQGTGA. Trimming shortened V by 5 bases and J by 3 bases, and 11 bases separated the two germline ends. The CDR3 is 13 amino acids. CDR3 DNA sequence: TGTGCCAGCAGCCCCTTAGGCTTCTACGAGCAGTACTTC. This translates into CASSPLGFYEQYF.

The V and J genes are TRBV11-2 and TRBJ2-7; 7 bases fit TRBD2. V trimming: 5 bases; J trimming: 5 bases; junction bases outside the gene matches: 12. Germline V CDR1 and CDR2: SGHAT, FQNNGV. The CDR3 is 15 residues long. CDR3 loop: CASSPARGRAHEQYF. CDR3 nucleotide sequence: TGTGCCAGCAGCCCCGCTCGGGGGAGGGCGCACGAGCAGTACTTC.

The V gene is TRBV28, the J gene TRBJ1-5, with a weak D call TRBD1 (5 bases). There are 14 residues in the CDR3. From germline, CDR1 is MDHEN and CDR2 SYDVKM. The ends were cut back, 10 bases at V and 2 bases at J, with 15 bases in the middle. In nucleotides, the CDR3 is TGTGCCACCCATTCCGGGGGGGGCAATCAGCCCCAGCATTTT. This sequence encodes CATHSGGGNQPQHF.

The chain combines TRBV10-2 with TRBJ1-2; 11 bases are shared with TRBD1. This CDR3 is 15 amino acids long. J lost 2 bases, V lost 4 bases, and 3 bases had no gene match. Germline-derived CDR1 and CDR2 are WSHSY and SAAADI. CDR3 bases: TGCGCCAGCAGTGCGGACAGGGGGCGGAACTATGGCTACACCTTC. Protein product: CASSADRGRNYGYTF.

This clone came up a few times. The J gene is TRBJ2-1, the V gene TRBV7-9; 8 bases are a match to TRBD2. The length of the CDR3 is 15 residues. J gave up 8 bases and V 6 bases, and 12 bases lay outside the gene matches. Germline V gene sequence: CDR1 SEHNR, CDR2 FQNEAQ (reference sequence). This CDR3 reads CASSVGSGSSHEQFF. CDR3 coding DNA: TGTGCCAGCAGTGTGGGGAGCGGGAGTTCTCATGAGCAGTTCTTC.

This chain connects TRBV28 to TRBJ2-5; 8 bases map to TRBD1. V lost 6 bases and J lost 3; bases outside the gene matches: 15. The CDR3 is 17 amino acids. Germline V lookup: CDR1 MDHEN, CDR2 SYDVKM. The CDR3 spells CASRMLSDRGLEETQYF. In nucleotides, the CDR3 is TGTGCCAGCAGGATGCTATCCGACAGGGGATTGGAAGAGACCCAGTACTTC.

This chain joins TRBV11-2 and TRBJ2-7, with TRBD2 as a possible D gene (6 bases). The CDR3 runs 15 residues. The germline V and J ends were trimmed by 1 base and 3 bases, with 13 bases remaining between them. Germline CDR1 reads SGHAT; CDR2 reads FQNNGV. The CDR3 DNA reads as TGTGCCAGCAGCTTAGTTGGGAGTAGCGGCTACGAGCAGTACTTC. It translates to CASSLVGSSGYEQYF.